The 10 T cell receptor beta chains listed next were all sequenced from one sample in a study of blood T cell repertoires in COVID-19. Assay used: immunoSEQ multiplex PCR; TCRdb lists only in-frame clones, some missing. The data contain about 19,000 clones, just over 90% of them singletons. The material sequenced was peripheral blood. The source of these receptors is a human donor in a cohort sampled during active COVID-19.

V is TRBV6-2 or TRBV6-3 and J is TRBJ1-5; 9 bases match TRBD1. CDR1 is MNHEY and CDR2 is SVGEGT in the germline V gene. This CDR3 has 18 amino acids. V was clipped by 3 bases and J by 5 bases; unmatched bases: 14. The CDR3 DNA reads as TGTGCCAGCAGTTATGGGCTTGGGACAGGGCCTAAAGATCAGCCCCAGCATTTT. Residues: CASSYGLGTGPKDQPQHF.

This chain links TRBV25-1 with TRBJ2-6, with 10 nucleotides matching TRBD1. CDR3 length: 16 amino acids. The ends lost 8 bases at V and 2 bases at J; junction bases unmatched: 6. Germline CDR1 and CDR2: MGHDK and SYGVNS. The CDR3 loop reads CASEGQGSTGANVLTF. The CDR3 DNA is TGTGCCAGCGAGGGACAGGGGAGCACTGGGGCCAACGTCCTGACTTTC.

The chain links TRBV29-1 to TRBJ1-2; 8 positions match TRBD1. The CDR3 has 15 residues. V gave up 3 bases and J gave up 4 bases; unmatched junction bases: 10. The germline V gene has CDR1 SQVTM and CDR2 ANQGSEA. CDR3 region: CSVENTGGMAYGYTF. DNA of the CDR3: TGCAGCGTTGAGAATACAGGGGGTATGGCCTATGGCTACACCTTC.

The chain recombines TRBV7-6 with TRBJ2-3; no definite D call. Germline V gene lookup returns CDR1 SGHVS and CDR2 FNYEAQ. With 3 bases removed from V and 4 bases from J, the gap between germline ends came to 14 bases. The CDR3 loop spans 15 amino acids. CDR3 amino acids: CASSFAPAAADTQYF. CDR3 nucleotides: TGTGCCAGCAGCTTTGCCCCGGCCGCGGCAGATACGCAGTATTTT.

This clone was observed a single time. This CDR3 reads CASSLGGTGHSNQPQHF. CDR3 DNA: TGTGCCAGCAGCTTAGGGGGAACGGGGCATAGCAATCAGCCCCAGCATTTT. V and J are TRBV5-6 and TRBJ1-5; the D gene is possibly TRBD1 (6 bases). CDR3 length: 17 residues. V dropped 2 bases and J dropped 0 bases, with 15 bases sitting between them. In germline, CDR1 is SGHDT, CDR2 YYEEEE.

The chain joins TRBV5-1 to TRBJ2-3, with TRBD2 identical over 9 bases. Germline loops: CDR1 SGHRS, CDR2 YFSETQ. This CDR3 is built from 15 residues. Trimming cost V 2 bases and J 1 base; bases outside gene matches: 2. CDR3 sequence: CASSFPSGGTDTQYF. CDR3 DNA sequence: TGCGCCAGCAGCTTTCCTAGCGGGGGCACAGATACGCAGTATTTT.

The chain joins TRBV24-1 to TRBJ2-3; 10 bases fit TRBD1. The CDR3 length is 16 residues. From germline, CDR1 is KGHDR and CDR2 SFDVKD. V dropped 2 bases and J dropped 10; count of bases not matched to a gene: 11. The CDR3 DNA is TGTGCCACCAGTGATTCAGGACAGGGGGGTTCCAGGCCGCAGTATTTT. Translating it yields CATSDSGQGGSRPQYF.

The chain couples TRBV13 to TRBJ2-7; 11 bases agree with TRBD2. Germline CDR1 PRHDT, CDR2 FYEKMQ (reference sequence). After removal of 5 bases from V and 10 bases from J, the junction contained 10 bases not matched to a gene. The CDR3 runs to 14 residues. In DNA, the CDR3 is TGTGCCAGCAGCGGAGATAGCGGGAGGGGGCCCCAGTACTTC. It yields the protein CASSGDSGRGPQYF.

This chain uses TRBV10-2 with TRBJ2-5; 7 bases match TRBD1. The CDR3 is made up of 14 amino acids. Germline V CDR1 and CDR2: WSHSY, SAAADI. V lost 5 bases, J lost 3 bases, and 6 bases stayed unmatched. Here the CDR3 DNA reads TGCGCCAGCAGTAATAACAGGGGCGAAGAGACCCAGTACTTC. As protein: CASSNNRGEETQYF.

The genes are TRBV5-1 and TRBJ2-1; 10 positions match TRBD2. Germline lookup yields CDR1 SGHRS and CDR2 YFSETQ. This CDR3 is built from 16 residues. J gave up 4 bases and V 4 bases, and 8 bases lay outside the gene matches. CDR3 in DNA: TGCGCCAGCAGCCCGGCGGGACTAGCGAGTTACAATGAGCAGTTCTTC. This translates into CASSPAGLASYNEQFF.